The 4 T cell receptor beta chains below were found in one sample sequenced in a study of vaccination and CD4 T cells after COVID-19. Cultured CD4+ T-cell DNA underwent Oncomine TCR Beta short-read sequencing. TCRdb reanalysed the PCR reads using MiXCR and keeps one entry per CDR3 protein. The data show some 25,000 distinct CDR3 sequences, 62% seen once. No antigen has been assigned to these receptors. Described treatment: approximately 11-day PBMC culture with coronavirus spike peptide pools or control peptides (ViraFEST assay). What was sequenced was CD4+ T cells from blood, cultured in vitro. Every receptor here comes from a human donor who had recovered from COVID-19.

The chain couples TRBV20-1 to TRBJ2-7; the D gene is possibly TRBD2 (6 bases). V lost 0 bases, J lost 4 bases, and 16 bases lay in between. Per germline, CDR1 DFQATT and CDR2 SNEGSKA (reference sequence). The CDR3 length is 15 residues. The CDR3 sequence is CSARDRTTRLYEQYF. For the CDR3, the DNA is TGCAGTGCTAGAGATAGGACGACTAGATTGTACGAGCAGTACTTC.

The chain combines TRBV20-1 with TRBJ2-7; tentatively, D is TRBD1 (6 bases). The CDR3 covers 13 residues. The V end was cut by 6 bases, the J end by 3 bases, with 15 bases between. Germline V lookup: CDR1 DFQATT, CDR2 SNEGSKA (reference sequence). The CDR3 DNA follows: TGCAGTGCCCGAACCTTACAGGGCTACGAGCAGTACTTC. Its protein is CSARTLQGYEQYF.

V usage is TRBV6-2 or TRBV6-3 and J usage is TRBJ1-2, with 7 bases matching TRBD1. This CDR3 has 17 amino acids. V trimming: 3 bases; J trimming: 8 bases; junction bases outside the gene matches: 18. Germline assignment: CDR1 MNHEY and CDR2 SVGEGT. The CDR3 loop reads CASSYTQTGRDVRGYTF. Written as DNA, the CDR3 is TGTGCCAGCAGTTATACCCAGACAGGGAGGGACGTGAGGGGCTACACCTTC.

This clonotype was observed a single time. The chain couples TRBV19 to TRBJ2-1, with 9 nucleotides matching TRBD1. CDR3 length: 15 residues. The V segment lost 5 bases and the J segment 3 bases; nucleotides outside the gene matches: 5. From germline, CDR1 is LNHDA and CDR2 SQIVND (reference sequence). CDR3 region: CASSVGQGLYNEQFF. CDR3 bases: TGTGCCAGTAGTGTGGGACAGGGTCTCTACAATGAGCAGTTCTTC.